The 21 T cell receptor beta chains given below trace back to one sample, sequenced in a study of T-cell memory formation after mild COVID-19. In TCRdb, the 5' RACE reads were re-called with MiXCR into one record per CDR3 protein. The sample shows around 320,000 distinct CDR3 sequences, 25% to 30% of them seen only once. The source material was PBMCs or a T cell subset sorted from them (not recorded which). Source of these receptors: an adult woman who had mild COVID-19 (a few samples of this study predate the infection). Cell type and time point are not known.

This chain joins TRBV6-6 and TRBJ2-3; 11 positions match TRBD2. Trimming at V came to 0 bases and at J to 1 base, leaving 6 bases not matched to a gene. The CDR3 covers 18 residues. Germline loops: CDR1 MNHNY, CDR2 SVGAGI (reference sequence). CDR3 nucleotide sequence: TGTGCCAGCAGTTACTCTGGGACTAGCGGCCTGGGCACAGATACGCAGTATTTT. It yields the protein CASSYSGTSGLGTDTQYF.

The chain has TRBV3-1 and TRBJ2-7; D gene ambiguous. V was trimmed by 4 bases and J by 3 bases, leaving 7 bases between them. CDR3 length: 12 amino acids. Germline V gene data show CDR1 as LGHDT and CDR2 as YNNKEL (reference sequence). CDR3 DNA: TGTGCCAGCAGCCCGGTCGGCTACGAGCAGTACTTC. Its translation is CASSPVGYEQYF.

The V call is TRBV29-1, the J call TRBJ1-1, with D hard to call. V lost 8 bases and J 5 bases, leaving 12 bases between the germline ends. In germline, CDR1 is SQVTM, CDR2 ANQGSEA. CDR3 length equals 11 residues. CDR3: CSPPSRTEAFF. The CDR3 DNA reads TGCAGCCCCCCGAGTCGGACTGAAGCTTTCTTT.

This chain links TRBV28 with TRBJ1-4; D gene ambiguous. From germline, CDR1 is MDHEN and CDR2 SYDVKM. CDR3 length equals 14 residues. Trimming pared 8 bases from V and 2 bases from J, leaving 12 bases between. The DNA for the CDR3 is TGTGCCAGCGAGACGGGAGTGACTAATGAAAAACTGTTTTTT. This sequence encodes CASETGVTNEKLFF.

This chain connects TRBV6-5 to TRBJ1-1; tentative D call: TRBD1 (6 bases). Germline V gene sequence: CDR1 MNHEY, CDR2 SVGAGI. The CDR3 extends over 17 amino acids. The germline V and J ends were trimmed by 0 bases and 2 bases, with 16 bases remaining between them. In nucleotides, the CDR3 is TGTGCCAGCAGTTACTCGTGGTTAGGCAGGGGAAACACTGAAGCTTTCTTT. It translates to CASSYSWLGRGNTEAFF.

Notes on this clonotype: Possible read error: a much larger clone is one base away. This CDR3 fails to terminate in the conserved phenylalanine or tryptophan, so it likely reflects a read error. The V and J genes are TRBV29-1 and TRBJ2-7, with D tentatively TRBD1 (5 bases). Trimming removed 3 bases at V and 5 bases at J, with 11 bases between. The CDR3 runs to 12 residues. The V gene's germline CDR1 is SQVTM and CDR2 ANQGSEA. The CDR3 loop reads CSVDDRGDEQYL. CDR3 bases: TGCAGCGTTGATGATAGGGGCGACGAGCAGTACTTA.

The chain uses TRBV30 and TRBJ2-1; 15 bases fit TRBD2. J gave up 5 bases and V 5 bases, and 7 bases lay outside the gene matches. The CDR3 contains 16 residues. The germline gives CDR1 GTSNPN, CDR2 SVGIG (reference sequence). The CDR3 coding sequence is TGTGCCTGGTGTCCCGGGACTAGCGGGGGGAACAATGAGCAGTTCTTC. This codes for CAWCPGTSGGNNEQFF. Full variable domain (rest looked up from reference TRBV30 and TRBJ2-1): SQTIHQWPATLVQPVGSPLSLECTVEGTSNPNLYWYRQAAGRGLQLLFYSVGIGQISSEVPQNLSASRPQDRQFILSSKKLLLSDSGFYLCAWCPGTSGGNNEQFFGPGTRLTVL.

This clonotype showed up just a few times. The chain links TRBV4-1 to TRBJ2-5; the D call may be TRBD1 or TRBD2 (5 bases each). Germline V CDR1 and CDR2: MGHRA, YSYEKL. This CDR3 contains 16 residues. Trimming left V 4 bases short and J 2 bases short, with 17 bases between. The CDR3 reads CASSPHSPGPQETQYF. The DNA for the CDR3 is TGCGCCAGCAGCCCACATAGTCCGGGGCCACAAGAGACCCAGTACTTC.

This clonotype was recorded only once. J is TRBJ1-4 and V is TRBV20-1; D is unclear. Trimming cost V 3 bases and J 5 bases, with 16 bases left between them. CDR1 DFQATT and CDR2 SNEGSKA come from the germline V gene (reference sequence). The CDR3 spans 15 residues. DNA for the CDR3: TGCAGTGCTAGCATCCCTGCGGACCTAAATGAAAAACTGTTTTTT. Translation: CSASIPADLNEKLFF.

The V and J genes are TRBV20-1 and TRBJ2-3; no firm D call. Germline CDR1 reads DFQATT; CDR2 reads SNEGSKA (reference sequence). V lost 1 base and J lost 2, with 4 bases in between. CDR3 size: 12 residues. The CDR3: CSARGLTDTQYF. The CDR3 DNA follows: TGCAGTGCTAGAGGCCTCACAGATACGCAGTATTTT.

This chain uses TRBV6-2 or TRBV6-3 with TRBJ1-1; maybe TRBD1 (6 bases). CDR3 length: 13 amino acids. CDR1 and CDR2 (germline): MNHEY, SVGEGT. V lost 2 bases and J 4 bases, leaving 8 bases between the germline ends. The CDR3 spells CASSYGTLTEAFF. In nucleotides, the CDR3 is TGTGCCAGCAGTTACGGGACACTCACTGAAGCTTTCTTT.

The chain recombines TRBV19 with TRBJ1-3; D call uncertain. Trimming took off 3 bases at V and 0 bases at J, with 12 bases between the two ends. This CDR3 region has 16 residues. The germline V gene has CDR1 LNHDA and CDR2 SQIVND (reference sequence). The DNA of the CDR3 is TGTGCCAGTAGTATTTCGTTCACCCACTCTGGAAACACCATATATTTT. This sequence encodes CASSISFTHSGNTIYF.

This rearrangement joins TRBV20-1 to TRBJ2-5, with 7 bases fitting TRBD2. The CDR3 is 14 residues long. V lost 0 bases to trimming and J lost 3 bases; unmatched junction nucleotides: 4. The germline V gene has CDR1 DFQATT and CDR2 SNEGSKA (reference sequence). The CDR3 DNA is TGCAGTGCTAGAGATCGTACTAGCGAAGAGACCCAGTACTTC. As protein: CSARDRTSEETQYF.

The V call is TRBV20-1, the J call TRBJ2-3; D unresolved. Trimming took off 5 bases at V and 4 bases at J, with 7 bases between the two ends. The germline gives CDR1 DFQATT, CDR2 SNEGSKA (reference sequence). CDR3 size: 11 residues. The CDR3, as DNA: TGCAGTGCTCCTAAGGCAGATACGCAGTATTTT. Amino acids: CSAPKADTQYF.

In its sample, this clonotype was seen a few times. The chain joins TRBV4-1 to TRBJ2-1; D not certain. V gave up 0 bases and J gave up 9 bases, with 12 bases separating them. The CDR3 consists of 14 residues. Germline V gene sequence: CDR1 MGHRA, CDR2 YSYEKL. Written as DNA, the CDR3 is TGCGCCAGCAGCCAAGAAGGCCGCGGTAGTGAGCAGTTCTTC. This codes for CASSQEGRGSEQFF.

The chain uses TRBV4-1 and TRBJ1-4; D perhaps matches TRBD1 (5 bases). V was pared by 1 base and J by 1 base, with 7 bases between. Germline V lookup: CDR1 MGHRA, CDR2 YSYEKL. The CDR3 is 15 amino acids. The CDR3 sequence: CASSQAGRTNEKLFF. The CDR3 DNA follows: TGCGCCAGCAGCCAAGCAGGGAGAACTAATGAAAAACTGTTTTTT.

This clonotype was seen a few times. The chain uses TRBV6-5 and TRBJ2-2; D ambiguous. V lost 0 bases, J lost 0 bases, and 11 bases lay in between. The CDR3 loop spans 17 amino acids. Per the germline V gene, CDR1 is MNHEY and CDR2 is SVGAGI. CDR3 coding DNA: TGTGCCAGCAGTTACTCCGCAAGGCCCGCGAACACCGGGGAGCTGTTTTTT. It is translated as CASSYSARPANTGELFF.

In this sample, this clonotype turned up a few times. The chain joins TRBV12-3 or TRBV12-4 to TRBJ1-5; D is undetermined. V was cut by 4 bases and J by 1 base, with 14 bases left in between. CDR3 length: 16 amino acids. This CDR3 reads CASSSPPGGSNQPQHF. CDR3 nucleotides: TGTGCCAGCAGTTCACCTCCGGGAGGGAGCAATCAGCCCCAGCATTTT.

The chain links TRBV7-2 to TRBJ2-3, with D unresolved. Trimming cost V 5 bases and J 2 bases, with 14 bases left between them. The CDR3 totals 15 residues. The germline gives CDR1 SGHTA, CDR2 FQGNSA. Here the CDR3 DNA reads TGTGCCAGCAGCCGGACGAGCCCACACACAGATACGCAGTATTTT. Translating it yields CASSRTSPHTDTQYF. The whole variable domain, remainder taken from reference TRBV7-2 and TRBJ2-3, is GAGVSQSPSNKVTEKGKDVELRCDPISGHTALYWYRQSLGQGLEFLIYFQGNSAPDKSGLPSDRFSAERTGGSVSTLTIQRTQQEDSAVYLCASSRTSPHTDTQYFGPGTRLTVL.

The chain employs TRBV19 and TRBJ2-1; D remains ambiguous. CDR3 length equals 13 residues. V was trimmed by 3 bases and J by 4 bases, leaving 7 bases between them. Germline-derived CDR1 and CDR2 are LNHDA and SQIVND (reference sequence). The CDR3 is CASSIRAYNEQFF. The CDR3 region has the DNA TGTGCCAGTAGTATTAGGGCTTACAATGAGCAGTTCTTC.

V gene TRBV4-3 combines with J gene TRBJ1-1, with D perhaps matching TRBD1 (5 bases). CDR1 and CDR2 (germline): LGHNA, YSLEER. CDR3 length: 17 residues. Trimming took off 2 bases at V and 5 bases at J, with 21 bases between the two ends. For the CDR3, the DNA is TGCGCCAGCAGCCAAATTGGCGTGGGGGATGGGAGGACTGAAGCTTTCTTT. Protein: CASSQIGVGDGRTEAFF.